This section outlines one TCR beta chain sequence together with its context. Its target is unknown. V was clipped by 2 bases and J by 4 bases, with 15 bases between them. Germline lookup yields CDR1 MNHNS and CDR2 SASEGT. This CDR3 has 16 residues. TCRdb re-called clones from the PCR reads using MiXCR. The sample holds fewer than 5,000 clones, under 45% seen once. The data are from a study of metastatic and nonmetastatic thyroid tumors. Study-level background: Malignant and benign thyroid patients had repertoires compared in peripheral blood and tumor or nodule tissue.

Overall study results and limits: Relative to benign nodules, malignant thyroid tumors were reportedly characterized by significantly elevated TCR beta diversity in blood and tumor.

Every patient was untreated before thyroid surgery. Sequencing used adjacent normal tissue. This clonotype was obtained from a male donor with papillary thyroid cancer or a benign thyroid nodule (not recorded which). Some clones in this sample may be carry-over from other donors' samples. The chain combines TRBV6-1 with TRBJ1-5, with D maybe TRBD1 (6 bases). CDR3 region: CASSEIARGKNQPQHF. For the CDR3, the DNA is TGTGCCAGCAGTGAAATCGCCAGGGGAAAGAATCAGCCCCAGCATTTT.